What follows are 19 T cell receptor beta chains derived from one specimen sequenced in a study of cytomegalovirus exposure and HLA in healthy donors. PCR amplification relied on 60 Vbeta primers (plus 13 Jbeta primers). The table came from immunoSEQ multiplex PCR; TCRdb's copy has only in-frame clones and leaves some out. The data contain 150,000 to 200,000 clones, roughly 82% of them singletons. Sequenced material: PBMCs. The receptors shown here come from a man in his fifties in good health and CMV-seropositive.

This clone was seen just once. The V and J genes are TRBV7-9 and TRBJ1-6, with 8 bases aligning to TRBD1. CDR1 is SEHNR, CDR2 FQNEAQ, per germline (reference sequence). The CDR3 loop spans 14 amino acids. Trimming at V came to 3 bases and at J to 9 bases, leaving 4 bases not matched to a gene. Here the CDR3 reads CASSFGQGTSPLHF. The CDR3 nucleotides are TGTGCCAGCAGCTTTGGACAGGGTACTTCACCCCTCCACTTT.

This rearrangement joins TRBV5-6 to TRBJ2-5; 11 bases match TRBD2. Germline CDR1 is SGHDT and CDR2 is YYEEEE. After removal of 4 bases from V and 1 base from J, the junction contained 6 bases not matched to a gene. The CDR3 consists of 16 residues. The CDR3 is CASSEGGLAVQETQYF. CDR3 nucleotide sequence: TGTGCCAGCAGCGAGGGGGGACTAGCGGTCCAAGAGACCCAGTACTTC.

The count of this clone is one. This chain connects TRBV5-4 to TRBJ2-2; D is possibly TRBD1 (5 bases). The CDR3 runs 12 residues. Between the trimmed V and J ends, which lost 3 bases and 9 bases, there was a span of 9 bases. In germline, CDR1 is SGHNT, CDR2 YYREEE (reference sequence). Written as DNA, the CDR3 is TGTGCCAGCAGCTCCGCAGGGAGGGAGCTGTTTTTT. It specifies CASSSAGRELFF.

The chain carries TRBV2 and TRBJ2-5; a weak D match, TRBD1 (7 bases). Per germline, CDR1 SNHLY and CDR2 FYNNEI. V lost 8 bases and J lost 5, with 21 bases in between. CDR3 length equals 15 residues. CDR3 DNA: TGTGCCAGCTCTCAGACAGGGACTCCTAGCGAGACCCAGTACTTC. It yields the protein CASSQTGTPSETQYF.

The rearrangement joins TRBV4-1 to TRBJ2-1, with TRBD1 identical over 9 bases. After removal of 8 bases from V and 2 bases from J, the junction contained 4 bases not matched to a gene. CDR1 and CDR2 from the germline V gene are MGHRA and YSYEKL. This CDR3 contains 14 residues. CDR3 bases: TGCGCCAGCCGGACAGGGGATCCCTACAATGAGCAGTTCTTC. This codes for CASRTGDPYNEQFF.

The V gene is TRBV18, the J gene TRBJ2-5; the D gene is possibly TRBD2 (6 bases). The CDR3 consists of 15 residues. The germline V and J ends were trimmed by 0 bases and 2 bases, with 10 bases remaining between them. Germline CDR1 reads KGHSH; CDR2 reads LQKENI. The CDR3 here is CASSPPGGQQETQYF. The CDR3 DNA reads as TGTGCCAGCTCACCACCGGGAGGTCAACAAGAGACCCAGTACTTC.

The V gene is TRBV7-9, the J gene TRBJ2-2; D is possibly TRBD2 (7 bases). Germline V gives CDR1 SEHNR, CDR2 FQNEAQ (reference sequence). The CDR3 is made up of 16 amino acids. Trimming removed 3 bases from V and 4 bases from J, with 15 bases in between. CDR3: CASSFRRGTITGELFF. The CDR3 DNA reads TGTGCCAGCAGCTTCCGGCGGGGGACAATCACCGGGGAGCTGTTTTTT. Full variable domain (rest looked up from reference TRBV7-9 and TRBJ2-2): DTGVSQNPRHKITKRGQNVTFRCDPISEHNRLYWYRQTLGQGPEFLTYFQNEAQLEKSRLLSDRFSAERPKGSFSTLEIQRTEQGDSAMYLCASSFRRGTITGELFFGEGSRLTVL.

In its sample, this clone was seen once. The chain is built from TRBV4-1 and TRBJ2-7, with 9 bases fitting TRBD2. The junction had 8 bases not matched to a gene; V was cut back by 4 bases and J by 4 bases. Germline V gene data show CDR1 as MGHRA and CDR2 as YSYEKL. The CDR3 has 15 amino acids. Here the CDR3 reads CASSPRAGGGYEQYV. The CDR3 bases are TGCGCCAGCAGCCCCAGAGCGGGAGGAGGGTACGAGCAGTACGTC.

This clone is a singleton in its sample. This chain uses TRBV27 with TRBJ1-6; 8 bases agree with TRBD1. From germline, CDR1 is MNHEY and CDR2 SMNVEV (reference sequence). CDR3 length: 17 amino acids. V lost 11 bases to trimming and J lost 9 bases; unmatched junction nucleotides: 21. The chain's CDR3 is CAVHGQGASIAGSPLHF. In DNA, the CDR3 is TGTGCCGTTCATGGGCAGGGGGCATCCATCGCGGGTTCACCCCTCCACTTT.

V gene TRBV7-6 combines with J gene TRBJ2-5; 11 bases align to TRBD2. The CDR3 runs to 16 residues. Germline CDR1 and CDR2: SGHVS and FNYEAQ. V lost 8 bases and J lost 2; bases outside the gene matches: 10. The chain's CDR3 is CASGVSGRAGQETQYF. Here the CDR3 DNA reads TGTGCCAGCGGCGTTAGCGGGAGGGCCGGGCAAGAGACCCAGTACTTC.

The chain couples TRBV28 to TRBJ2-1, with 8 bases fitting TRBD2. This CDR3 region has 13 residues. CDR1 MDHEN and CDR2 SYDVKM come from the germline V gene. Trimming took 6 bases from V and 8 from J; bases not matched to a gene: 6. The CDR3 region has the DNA TGTGCCAGCAGCCCCGGACTAGCCTATGAGCAGTTCTTC. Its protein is CASSPGLAYEQFF.

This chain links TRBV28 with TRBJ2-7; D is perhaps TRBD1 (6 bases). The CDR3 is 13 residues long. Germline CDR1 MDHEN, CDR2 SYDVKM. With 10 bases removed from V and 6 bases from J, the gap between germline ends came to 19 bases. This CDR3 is CATDPEQGGEQYF. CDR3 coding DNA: TGTGCCACAGATCCCGAACAGGGCGGCGAGCAGTACTTC.

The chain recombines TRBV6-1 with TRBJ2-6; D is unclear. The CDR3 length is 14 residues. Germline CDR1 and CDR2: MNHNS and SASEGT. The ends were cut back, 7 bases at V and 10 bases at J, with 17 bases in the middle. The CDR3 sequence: CASKSTPPGNVLTF. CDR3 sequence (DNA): TGTGCCAGCAAAAGTACCCCGCCCGGGAACGTCCTGACTTTC.

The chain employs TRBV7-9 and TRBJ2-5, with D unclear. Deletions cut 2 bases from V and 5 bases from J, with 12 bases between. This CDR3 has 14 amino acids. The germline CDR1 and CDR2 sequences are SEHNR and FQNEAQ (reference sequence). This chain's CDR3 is CASSLPGPWETQYF. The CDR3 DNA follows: TGTGCCAGCAGCTTACCCGGTCCGTGGGAGACCCAGTACTTC.

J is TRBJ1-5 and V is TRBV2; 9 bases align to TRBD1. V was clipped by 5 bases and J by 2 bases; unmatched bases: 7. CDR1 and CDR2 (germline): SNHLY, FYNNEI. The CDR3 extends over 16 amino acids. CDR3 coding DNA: TGTGCCAGCAGTTTGGACAGGGGAACCGGCAATCAGCCCCAGCATTTT. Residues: CASSLDRGTGNQPQHF. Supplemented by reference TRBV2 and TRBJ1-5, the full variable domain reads EPEVTQTPSHQVTQMGQEVILRCVPISNHLYFYWYRQILGQKVEFLVSFYNNEISEKSEIFDDQFSVERPDGSNFTLKIRSTKLEDSAMYFCASSLDRGTGNQPQHFGDGTRLSIL.

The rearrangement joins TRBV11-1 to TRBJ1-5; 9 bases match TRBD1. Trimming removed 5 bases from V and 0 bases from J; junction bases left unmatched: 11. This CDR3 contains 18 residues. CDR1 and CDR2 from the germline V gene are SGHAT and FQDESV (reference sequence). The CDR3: CASSPWTGEGYSNQPQHF. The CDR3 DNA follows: TGTGCCAGCAGCCCGTGGACAGGGGAGGGTTATAGCAATCAGCCCCAGCATTTT.

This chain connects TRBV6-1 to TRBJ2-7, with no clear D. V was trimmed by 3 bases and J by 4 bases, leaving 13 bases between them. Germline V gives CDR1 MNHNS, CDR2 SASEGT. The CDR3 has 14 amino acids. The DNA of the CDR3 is TGTGCCAGCAGTGAGGAGCGAGAGATGTACGAGCAGTACTTC. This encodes CASSEEREMYEQYF.

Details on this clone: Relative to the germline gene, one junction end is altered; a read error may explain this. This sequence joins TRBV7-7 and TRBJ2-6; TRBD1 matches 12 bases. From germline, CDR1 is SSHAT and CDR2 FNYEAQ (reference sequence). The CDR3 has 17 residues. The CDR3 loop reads CASSPGQGALGANVLTF. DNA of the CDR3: TGTGCTAGCAGCCCGGGACAGGGGGCGCTTGGGGCCAACGTCCTGACTTTC.

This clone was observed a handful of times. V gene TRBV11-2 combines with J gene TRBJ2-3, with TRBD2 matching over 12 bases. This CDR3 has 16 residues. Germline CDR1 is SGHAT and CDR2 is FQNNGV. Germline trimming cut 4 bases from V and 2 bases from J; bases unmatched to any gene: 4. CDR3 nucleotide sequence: TGTGCCAGCAGCTACGCTAGCGGGGGGGCCACAGATACGCAGTATTTT. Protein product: CASSYASGGATDTQYF. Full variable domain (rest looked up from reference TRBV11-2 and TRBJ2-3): EAGVAQSPRYKIIEKRQSVAFWCNPISGHATLYWYQQILGQGPKLLIQFQNNGVVDDSQLPKDRFSAERLKGVDSTLKIQPAKLEDSAVYLCASSYASGGATDTQYFGPGTRLTVL.